The 14 T cell receptor beta chains listed next were all sequenced from one sample in a study of shared clonotypes between healthy human individuals. This table comes from immunoSEQ multiplex PCR, and its TCRdb copy is limited to in-frame clones, with some not included. The table shows about 490,000 clones, with 65% to 85% occurring only once. The source material was PBMCs. These receptors all come from a woman in her 40s in good health. Some clones in this sample may be carry-over from other donors' samples.

The chain employs TRBV7-2 and TRBJ2-5, with 8 positions matching TRBD2. The CDR3 runs 16 residues. Germline V gene lookup returns CDR1 SGHTA and CDR2 FQGNSA. Losses at the gene ends were 1 base for V and 10 bases for J; bases not matched to a gene: 14. The DNA of the CDR3 is TGTGCCAGCAGCTTAGTTGTTGCGGGAGGCCCGCTCCTCCAGTACTTC. Protein: CASSLVVAGGPLLQYF.

Remarks on this clone: One base separates it from a far larger clone, so it is likely a read error. Other DNA sequences in this sample translate to the same CDR3. The rearrangement links TRBV10-3 to TRBJ2-5; tentative D call: TRBD1 (5 bases). V was trimmed by 5 bases and J by 8 bases, leaving 15 bases between them. The germline CDR1 and CDR2 sequences are ENHRY and SYGVKD. The CDR3 has 13 residues. CDR3 coding DNA: TGTGCCATCAGTCAGGACACCTCAGGTACCCAGTACTTC. As protein: CAISQDTSGTQYF.

The table lists this clone with many counts. The sample carries other DNA sequences with the same CDR3. This chain joins TRBV7-3 and TRBJ2-7, with D possibly matching TRBD1 (6 bases). The CDR3 has 14 amino acids. Germline V gene lookup returns CDR1 SGHTA and CDR2 FQGTGA. V was shortened by 5 bases and J by 1 base, with 12 bases between the two germline ends. In DNA form, the CDR3 reads TGTGCCAGCAGCCCCGACAGGTTTTCCTACGAGCAGTACTTC. It codes for CASSPDRFSYEQYF.

The gene calls are TRBV6-5 and TRBJ2-7; TRBD1 matches 9 bases. The length of the CDR3 is 14 residues. Trimming took 6 bases from V and 7 from J; bases not matched to a gene: 10. Per germline, CDR1 MNHEY and CDR2 SVGAGI. This CDR3 reads CASSSLGTGREQYF. The CDR3 coding sequence is TGTGCCAGCAGCTCCCTAGGGACAGGGAGAGAGCAGTACTTC.

In DNA form, the CDR3 reads TGTGCCAGCAGCCGACTAGCGGGAGGTCTCAATGAGCAGTTCTTC. Translated: CASSRLAGGLNEQFF. The chain couples TRBV7-3 to TRBJ2-1, with TRBD2 matching 13 bases. Germline V gives CDR1 SGHTA, CDR2 FQGTGA. The CDR3 spans 15 residues. With V trimmed by 5 bases and J by 6 bases, 4 bases remained unmatched.

The chain uses TRBV6-1 and TRBJ2-7; D is uncertain. This CDR3 is 14 amino acids long. The ends were cut back, 6 bases at V and 4 bases at J, with 16 bases in the middle. Germline V lookup: CDR1 MNHNS, CDR2 SASEGT. The chain's CDR3 is CASRAPAALYEQYF. In nucleotides, the CDR3 is TGTGCCAGCAGGGCCCCGGCAGCCCTATACGAGCAGTACTTC.

To note about this clone: A read error is likely here: a far larger clone is one base away. The V gene is TRBV4-1, the J gene TRBJ2-7, with unresolved D. The CDR3 is 14 amino acids. V was trimmed by 8 bases and J by 7 bases, leaving 21 bases between them. CDR1 is MGHRA, CDR2 YSYEKL, per germline. CDR3 region: CASGPQIGSEEQYF. DNA for the CDR3: TGCGCCAGCGGCCCTCAGATTGGGTCGGAGGAGCAGTACTTC.

This chain uses TRBV11-2 with TRBJ2-1; 8 nucleotides align to TRBD2. The germline gives CDR1 SGHAT, CDR2 FQNNGV. There are 18 residues in the CDR3. Trimming cost V 0 bases and J 5 bases; bases outside gene matches: 12. The CDR3 coding sequence is TGTGCCAGCAGCTTAGATCTGGGCGGGGGGCGCCTCCACAATGAGCAGTTCTTC. Its protein product is CASSLDLGGGRLHNEQFF.

The chain joins TRBV4-2 to TRBJ2-2; 8 nucleotides agree with TRBD2. J lost 7 bases, V lost 4 bases, and 8 bases had no gene match. There are 15 residues in the CDR3. Germline V CDR1 and CDR2: LGHNA, YNFKEQ. CDR3 DNA: TGTGCCAGCAGCCCCAGCGGGAGAGCGGACGGGGAGCTGTTTTTT. Amino acid sequence: CASSPSGRADGELFF.

The chain recombines TRBV27 with TRBJ1-4; maybe TRBD1 (5 bases). V dropped 5 bases and J dropped 7 bases, with 14 bases sitting between them. The CDR3 is made up of 14 amino acids. Germline loops: CDR1 MNHEY, CDR2 SMNVEV (reference sequence). The CDR3 coding sequence is TGTGCCAGCAGTGATCAGGGTTCGGGTGAAAAACTGTTTTTT. The encoded protein is CASSDQGSGEKLFF.

The genes are TRBV7-6 and TRBJ2-7; D gene uncertain. The CDR3 extends over 13 amino acids. The V gene lost 1 base and the J gene lost 2 bases, with 6 bases spanning the gap. Germline CDR1 SGHVS, CDR2 FNYEAQ. The CDR3 DNA reads as TGTGCCAGCAGCTTAGTAGGCACCTACGAGCAGTACTTC. Its translation is CASSLVGTYEQYF.

The chain joins TRBV4-3 to TRBJ2-1; D not resolved. Germline CDR1 is LGHNA and CDR2 is YSLEER. There are 15 residues in the CDR3. The V end lost 0 bases, the J end lost 0 bases, and 6 bases lay between the germline ends. This CDR3 reads CASSQDPRSYNEQFF. CDR3 DNA sequence: TGCGCCAGCAGCCAAGACCCGCGCTCCTACAATGAGCAGTTCTTC.

The J gene is TRBJ1-3, the V gene TRBV19; D gene uncertain. The CDR3 sequence is 15 residues long. V lost 5 bases and J lost 4, with 15 bases in between. CDR1 and CDR2 from the germline V gene are LNHDA and SQIVND (reference sequence). The CDR3 reads CASSPPGHWGNTIYF. In DNA form, the CDR3 reads TGTGCCAGTAGTCCCCCCGGGCATTGGGGAAACACCATATATTTT.

With regard to this clone: It may be a read error: a sequence one base away is much more abundant. As DNA, the CDR3 is TGTGCCAGCAGGGGATTGTCCGGCTCCTACAATGAGCAGTTCTTC. Protein product: CASRGLSGSYNEQFF. This chain uses TRBV27 with TRBJ2-1; no reliable D call. Germline-derived CDR1 and CDR2 are MNHEY and SMNVEV (reference sequence). The CDR3 loop spans 15 amino acids. V lost 6 bases to trimming and J lost 0 bases, with 12 bases between them.